This record covers a single TCR beta chain. The antigen remains undetermined. This specimen comes from a study of T cell responses to AZD1222 COVID-19 vaccine. As for the study in general: It was second doses at about 4 or about 12 weeks that were pooled.

General study results and limits: With two AZD1222 doses given, Spike-specific TCR breadth and depth both rose. Scientists sampled the repertoires only once the peak T cell response had passed. Donors skewed white British and female; clonal diversity was possibly underestimated.

From germline, CDR1 is MNHEY and CDR2 SMNVEV (reference sequence). CDR3 length: 15 residues. Trimming took 5 bases from V and 5 from J; bases not matched to a gene: 7. Repertoires were generated with immunoSEQ multiplex PCR, while TCRdb's copy carries only in-frame clones and drops some. The sample comprises 90,000 to 100,000 clones, 70% to 90% of which are singletons, and 2.8% rests with the top ten. The sample in question was peripheral blood, obtained on day 0 of AZD1222 vaccination. The sequence came from an adult in good health. This chain connects TRBV27 to TRBJ1-4; 8 nucleotides line up with TRBD1. CDR3 DNA sequence: TGTGCCAGCAGTATCCGACGGACAGGGAATGAAAAACTGTTTTTT. Translated: CASSIRRTGNEKLFF.